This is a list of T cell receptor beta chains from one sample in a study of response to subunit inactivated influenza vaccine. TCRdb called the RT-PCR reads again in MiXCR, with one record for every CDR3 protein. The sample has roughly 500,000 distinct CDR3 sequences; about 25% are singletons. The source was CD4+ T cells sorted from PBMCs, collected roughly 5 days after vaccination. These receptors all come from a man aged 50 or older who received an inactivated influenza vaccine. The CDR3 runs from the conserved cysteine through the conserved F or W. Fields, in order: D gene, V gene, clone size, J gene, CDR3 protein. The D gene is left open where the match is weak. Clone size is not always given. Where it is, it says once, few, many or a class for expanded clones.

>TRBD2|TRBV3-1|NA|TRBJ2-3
CASSQERGGTDTQYF
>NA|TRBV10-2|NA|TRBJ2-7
CASRVQGSWGYEQYF
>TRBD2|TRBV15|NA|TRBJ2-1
CATSRSPGLAGGAEQFF
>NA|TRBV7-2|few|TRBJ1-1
CASSLRFQGTEAFF
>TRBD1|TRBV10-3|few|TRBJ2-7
CAISEGTGVGEQYF
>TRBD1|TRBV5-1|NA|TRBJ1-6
CASSGGSDRTGSPLHF
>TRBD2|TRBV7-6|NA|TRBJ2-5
CASSLKVPLAGQETQYF
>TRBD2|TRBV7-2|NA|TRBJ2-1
CASSPMLFAGGRNEQFF
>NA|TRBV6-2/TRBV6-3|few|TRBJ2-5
CASTSLTEHEETQYF
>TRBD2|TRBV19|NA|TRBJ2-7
CASSTSGGAYEQYF
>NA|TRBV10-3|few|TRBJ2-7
CAISESVSGRGYEQYF
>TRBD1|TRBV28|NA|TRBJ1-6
CASIPPGQAKGALHF
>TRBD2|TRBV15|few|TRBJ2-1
CATSRAGLAPNEQFF
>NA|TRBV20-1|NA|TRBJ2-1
CSARDSRVSYNEQFF
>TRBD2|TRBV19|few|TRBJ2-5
CASSPRLAGEETQYF
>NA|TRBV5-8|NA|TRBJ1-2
CASSLGRRGYGYTF
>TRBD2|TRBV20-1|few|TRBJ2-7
CSASPTSGRILSEQYF
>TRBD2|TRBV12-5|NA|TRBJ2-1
CASGLLPSGRAVYEQFF
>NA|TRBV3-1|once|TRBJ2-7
CASSQGLERTYSYEQYF
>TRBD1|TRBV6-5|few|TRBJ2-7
CASSYSRDSQGQYF
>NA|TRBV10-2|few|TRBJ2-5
CASSESRAGPGETQYF
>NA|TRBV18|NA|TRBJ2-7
CASSPSEGAYEQYF
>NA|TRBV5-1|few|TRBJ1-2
CASSSHLTGNYGYTF
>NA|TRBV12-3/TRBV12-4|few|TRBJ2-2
CASGRGTNTGELFF
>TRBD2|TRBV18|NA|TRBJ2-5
CASSLGLAGGIIQETQYF
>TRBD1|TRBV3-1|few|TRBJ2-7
CASSRRQGTGYEQYF
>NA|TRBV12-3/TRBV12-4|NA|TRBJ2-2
CASNPQATGELFF
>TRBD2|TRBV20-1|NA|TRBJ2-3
CSARGLASATDTQYF
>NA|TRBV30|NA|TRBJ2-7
CAWSPGQFYEQYF
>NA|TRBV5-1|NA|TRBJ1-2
CASSLGGPNYGYTF
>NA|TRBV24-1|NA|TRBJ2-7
CATADSSAYEQYF
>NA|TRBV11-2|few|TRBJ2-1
CASSLNRAPNEQFF
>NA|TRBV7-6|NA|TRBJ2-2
CASSTKLGSTGELFF
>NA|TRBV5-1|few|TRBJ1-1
CASSWASDRRTEAFF
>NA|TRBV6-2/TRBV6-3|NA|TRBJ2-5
CASSYSIGALGETQYF
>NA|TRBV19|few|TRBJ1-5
CASSTVFSNQPQHF
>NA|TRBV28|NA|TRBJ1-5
CASSEQVNQPQHF
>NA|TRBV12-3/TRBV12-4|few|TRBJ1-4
CASSLSRAGEKLFF
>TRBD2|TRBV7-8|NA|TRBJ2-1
CASSLIRVAGGPYNEQFF
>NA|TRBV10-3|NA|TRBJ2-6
CAIRSSGANVLTF
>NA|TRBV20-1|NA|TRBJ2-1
CRLLRFGGQSYNEQFF
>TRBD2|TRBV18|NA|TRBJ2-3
CASSPQTSGSTDTQYF
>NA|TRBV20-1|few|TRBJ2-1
CSPTKWGYNEQFF
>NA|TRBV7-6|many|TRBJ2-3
CASSFGGSRTDTQYF
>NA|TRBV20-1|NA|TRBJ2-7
CSAGQNSYEQYF
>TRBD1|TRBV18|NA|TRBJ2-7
CASSPERTGTGYEQYF
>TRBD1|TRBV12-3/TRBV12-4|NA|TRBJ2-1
CASSYGQGIHEQFF
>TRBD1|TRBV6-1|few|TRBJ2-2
CATKLGTGSTGELFF
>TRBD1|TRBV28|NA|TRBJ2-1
CASSEGAPYNEQFF
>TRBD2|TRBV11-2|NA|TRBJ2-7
CASSSAETSGAFPYEQYF
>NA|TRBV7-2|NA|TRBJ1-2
CASSLISIGREGYGYTF
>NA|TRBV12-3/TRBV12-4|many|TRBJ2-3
CASSFGGDTQYF
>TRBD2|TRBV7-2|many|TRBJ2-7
CASSLEGLVSEQYF